This T cell receptor beta chain was captured in a study of tumor-infiltrating lymphocytes in oesophageal squamous cell carcinoma. The CDR3 runs 14 residues. V was pared by 7 bases and J by 6 bases, with 6 bases of the junction left unmatched. MiXCR, applied by TCRdb to the PCR reads, yields one record per CDR3 protein. Altogether more than 9,500 distinct CDR3 sequences are present, under 70% being singletons, with the ten largest covering approximately 26%. This sequence joins TRBV12-3 or TRBV12-4 and TRBJ1-6; 7 bases line up with TRBD1. The sample was esophageal tumor tissue. This clonotype originated in a male donor with esophageal squamous cell carcinoma. As DNA, the CDR3 is TGTGCCAGCACCAGGGGGGGTGTTAATTCACCCCTCCACTTT. Protein sequence: CASTRGGVNSPLHF.